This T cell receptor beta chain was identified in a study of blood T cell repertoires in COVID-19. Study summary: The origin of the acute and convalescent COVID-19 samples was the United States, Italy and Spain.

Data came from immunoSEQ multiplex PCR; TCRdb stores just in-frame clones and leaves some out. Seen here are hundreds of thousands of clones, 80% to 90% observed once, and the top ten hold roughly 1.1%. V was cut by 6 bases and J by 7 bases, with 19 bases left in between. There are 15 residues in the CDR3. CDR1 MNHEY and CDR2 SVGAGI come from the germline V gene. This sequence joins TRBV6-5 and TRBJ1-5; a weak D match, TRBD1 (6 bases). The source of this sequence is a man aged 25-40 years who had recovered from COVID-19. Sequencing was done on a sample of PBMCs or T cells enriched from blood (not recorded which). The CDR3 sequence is CASRGAWPVEQPQHF. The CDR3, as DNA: TGTGCCAGCAGGGGGGCGTGGCCAGTAGAACAGCCCCAGCATTTT.